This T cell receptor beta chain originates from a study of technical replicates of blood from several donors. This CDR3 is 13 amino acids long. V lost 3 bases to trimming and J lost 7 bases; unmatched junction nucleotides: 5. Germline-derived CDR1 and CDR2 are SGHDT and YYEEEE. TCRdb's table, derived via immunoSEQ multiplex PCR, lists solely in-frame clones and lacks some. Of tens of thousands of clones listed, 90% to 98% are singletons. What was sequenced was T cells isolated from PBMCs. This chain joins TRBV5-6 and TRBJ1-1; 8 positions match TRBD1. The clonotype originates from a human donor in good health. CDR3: CASSWTGRHEAFF. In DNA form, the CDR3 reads TGTGCCAGCAGCTGGACAGGGCGTCATGAAGCTTTCTTT.